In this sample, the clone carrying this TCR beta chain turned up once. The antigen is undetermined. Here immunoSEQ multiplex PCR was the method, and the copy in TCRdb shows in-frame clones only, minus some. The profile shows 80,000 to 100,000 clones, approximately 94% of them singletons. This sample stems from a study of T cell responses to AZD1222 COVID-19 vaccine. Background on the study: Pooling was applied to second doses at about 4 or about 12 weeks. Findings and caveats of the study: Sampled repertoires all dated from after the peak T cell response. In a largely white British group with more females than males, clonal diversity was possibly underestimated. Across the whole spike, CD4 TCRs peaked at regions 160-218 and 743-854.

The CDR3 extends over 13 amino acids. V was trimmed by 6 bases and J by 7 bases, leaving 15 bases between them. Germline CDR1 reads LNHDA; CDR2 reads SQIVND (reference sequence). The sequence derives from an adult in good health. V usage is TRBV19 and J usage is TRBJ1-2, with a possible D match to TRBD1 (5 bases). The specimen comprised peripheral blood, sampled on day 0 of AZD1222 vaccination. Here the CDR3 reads CASSPLRQGGYTF. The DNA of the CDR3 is TGTGCCAGTAGCCCCCTGAGGCAGGGTGGCTACACCTTC.